This T cell receptor (beta chain) was observed in a study of T-cell reconstitution after alpha-beta-depleted transplantation in children. This clonotype was seen ten or more times. At one end the junction does not follow the germline gene, possibly because of a read error. This CDR3 spans 14 amino acids. Germline values: CDR1 MNHNS, CDR2 SASEGT. Unique molecular identifiers tagged the TCRbeta library. One entry per CDR3 protein, called by TCRdb with MiXCR from the PCR reads. The table lists more than 150,000 distinct CDR3 sequences, 13% to 15% of them singletons. The chain links TRBV6-1 to TRBJ2-3; no definite D call. This TCR derives from a human donor who donated a stem cell graft to a child with acute lymphoblastic leukemia. This specimen consisted of PBMCs from the stem cell graft donor, obtained from the stem cell graft. The CDR3 DNA reads as TGCGCCAGCAGCCGATCGAGCGGCACAGATACGCAGTATTTT. Translation: CASSRSSGTDTQYF.